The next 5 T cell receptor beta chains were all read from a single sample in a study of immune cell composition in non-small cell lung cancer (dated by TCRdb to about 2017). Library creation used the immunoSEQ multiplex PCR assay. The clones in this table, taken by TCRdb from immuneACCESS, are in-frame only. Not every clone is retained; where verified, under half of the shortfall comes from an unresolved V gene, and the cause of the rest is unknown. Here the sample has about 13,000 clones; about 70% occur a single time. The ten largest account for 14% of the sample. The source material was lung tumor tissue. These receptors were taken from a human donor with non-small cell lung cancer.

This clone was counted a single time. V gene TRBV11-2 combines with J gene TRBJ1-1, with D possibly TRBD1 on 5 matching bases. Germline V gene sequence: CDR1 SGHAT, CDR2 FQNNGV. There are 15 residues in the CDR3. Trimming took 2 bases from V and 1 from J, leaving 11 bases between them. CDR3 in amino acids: CASSLIRGRNTEAFF. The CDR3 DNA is TGTGCCAGCAGCTTAATTCGGGGGAGGAACACTGAAGCTTTCTTT.

CDR3 residues: CASSTGLADTQYF. The CDR3 region has the DNA TGTGCCAGTAGTACGGGACTAGCAGATACGCAGTATTTT. The V and J genes are TRBV19 and TRBJ2-3, with 8 nucleotides matching TRBD2. The CDR3 is 13 residues long. CDR1 is LNHDA and CDR2 is SQIVND in the germline V gene (reference sequence). Trimming cost V 4 bases and J 4 bases; bases outside gene matches: 1.

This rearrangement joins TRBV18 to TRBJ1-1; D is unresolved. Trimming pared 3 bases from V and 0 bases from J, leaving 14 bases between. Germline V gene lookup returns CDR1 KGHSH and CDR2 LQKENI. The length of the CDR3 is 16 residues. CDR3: CASSPQGRNMNTEAFF. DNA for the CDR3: TGTGCCAGCTCACCCCAAGGGAGGAACATGAACACTGAAGCTTTCTTT. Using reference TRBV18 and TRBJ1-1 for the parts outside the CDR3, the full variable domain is NAGVMQNPRHLVRRRGQEARLRCSPMKGHSHVYWYRQLPEEGLKFMVYLQKENIIDESGMPKERFSAEFPKEGPSILRIQQVVRGDSAAYFCASSPQGRNMNTEAFFGQGTRLTVV.

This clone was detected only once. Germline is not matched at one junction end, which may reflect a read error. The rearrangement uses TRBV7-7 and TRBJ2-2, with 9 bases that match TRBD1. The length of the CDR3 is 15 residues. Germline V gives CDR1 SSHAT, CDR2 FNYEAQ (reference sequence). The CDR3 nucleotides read TGTGCTAGCAGCCCCGGGACAGGGATCACCGGGGAGCTGTTTTTT. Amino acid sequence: CASSPGTGITGELFF.

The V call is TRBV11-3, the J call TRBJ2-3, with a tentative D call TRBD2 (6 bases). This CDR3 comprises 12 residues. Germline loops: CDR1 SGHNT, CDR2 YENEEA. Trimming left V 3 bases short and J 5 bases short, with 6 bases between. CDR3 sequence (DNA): TGTGCCAGCAGCTTTAGCGGAGATACGCAGTATTTT. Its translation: CASSFSGDTQYF.